A selection of T cell receptor beta chains follows, all from one sample in a study of cytomegalovirus exposure and HLA in healthy donors. Sequencing used immunoSEQ multiplex PCR; TCRdb keeps in-frame clones, though not all of them. Here the sample table reports approximately 58,000 clones. The sequenced sample consisted of PBMCs. The receptors come from a woman between 18 and 29 years old in good health and CMV-seronegative. The CDR3 runs from the conserved cysteine through the conserved F or W. Fields, in order: V gene, D gene, J gene, CDR3 length, CDR3 DNA, CDR3 protein. D genes are given only for firm matches.

TRBV7-3	TRBD1	TRBJ2-7	15	TGTGCCAGCAGTGCTGCGGGACAGGGTTTTTACGAGCAGTACTTC	CASSAAGQGFYEQYF
TRBV9	-	TRBJ2-1	12	TGTGCCAGCAGCGTGATCGGGGATGAGCAGTTCTTC	CASSVIGDEQFF
TRBV9	TRBD1	TRBJ2-7	15	TGTGCCAGCAGCGTAGGACAGGGGGGGCCCTACGAGCAGTACTTC	CASSVGQGGPYEQYF
TRBV25-1	TRBD1	TRBJ1-2	14	TGTGCCAGCAGTGACCCGGGACAGGGTAGCGGCTACACCTTC	CASSDPGQGSGYTF
TRBV9	-	TRBJ2-7	13	TGTGCCAGCAGCACCCAGGGAAGCTACGAGCAGTACTTC	CASSTQGSYEQYF
TRBV7-9	-	TRBJ2-3	14	TGTGCCAGCAGCCCACACGCCAGCACAGATACGCAGTATTTT	CASSPHASTDTQYF
TRBV6-5	-	TRBJ1-1	16	TGTGCCAGCAGTTCCCCACGACAGGCAACGAACACTGAAGCTTTCTTT	CASSSPRQATNTEAFF
TRBV11-3	TRBD2	TRBJ2-1	15	TGTGCCAGCAGCCCAAACAGCGGGGGATACAATGAGCAGTTCTTC	CASSPNSGGYNEQFF
TRBV11-2	-	TRBJ2-1	15	TGTGCCAGCACTTCACTGGGAGATGGGGACAATGAGCAGTTCTTC	CASTSLGDGDNEQFF
TRBV5-8	TRBD1	TRBJ1-2	14	TGTGCCAGCAGCTGGACAGGGGCAAACTATGGCTACACCTTC	CASSWTGANYGYTF
TRBV14	TRBD2	TRBJ2-1	14	TGTGCCAGCAGCCAAGGGCCTAGCGGGAATGAGCAGTTCTTC	CASSQGPSGNEQFF
TRBV6-1	-	TRBJ1-4	15	TGTGCCAGCAGTGCCCCGGCAGGCCCTAATGAAAAACTGTTTTTT	CASSAPAGPNEKLFF
TRBV5-1	TRBD1	TRBJ2-7	15	TGCGCCAGCCTCCCTGGGCCGGACAGGGGGCGGGAGCAGTACTTC	CASLPGPDRGREQYF
TRBV5-1	-	TRBJ1-1	12	TGCGCCAGCAGCTCGGGAGGGGGTGAAGCTTTCTTT	CASSSGGGEAFF
TRBV25-1	-	TRBJ1-1	11	TGTGCCAGCAGCCCGGGGGGGGAAGCTTTCTTT	CASSPGGEAFF
TRBV5-6	-	TRBJ1-2	13	TGTGCCAGCAGCTTGTCGAACGAGGGTGGCTACACCTTC	CASSLSNEGGYTF
TRBV2	-	TRBJ1-2	11	TGTGCCAGCGAAGTAGTGAATGGCTACACCTTC	CASEVVNGYTF
TRBV28	-	TRBJ1-5	14	TGTGCCAGCAGTTTGAAAGGGGCCAGTCCGAACCAGCATTTT	CASSLKGASPNQHF
TRBV25-1	-	TRBJ2-5	17	TGTGCCAGCAGTGAATCCGGGGGTTGGGCTCTCCAAGAGACCCAGTACTTC	CASSESGGWALQETQYF
TRBV6-1	-	TRBJ2-7	14	TGTGCCAGCAGTAATACAGGGCGCAGCTACGAGCAGTACTTC	CASSNTGRSYEQYF
TRBV5-1	TRBD1	TRBJ2-2	16	TGCGCCAGCAGCCAGGGACAGTTCCGCAACACCGGGGAGCTGTTTTTT	CASSQGQFRNTGELFF
TRBV6-1	TRBD1	TRBJ1-5	15	TGTGCCAGCAGTGAAGAGGCAGGGGGTAATCAGCCCCAGCATTTT	CASSEEAGGNQPQHF
TRBV6-1	TRBD1	TRBJ1-2	14	TGTGCCAGCGTGAGAAGCGGACAGGGCAGAGGCTACACCTTC	CASVRSGQGRGYTF
TRBV7-9	TRBD1	TRBJ2-7	13	TGTGCCAGCAGCTTAGGGACAGGGTACGAGCAGTACTTC	CASSLGTGYEQYF
TRBV6-6	TRBD1	TRBJ1-4	16	TGTGCCAGCGCATCAGGGAAACAGGGGCGCTATGAAAAACTGTTTTTT	CASASGKQGRYEKLFF
TRBV9	TRBD1	TRBJ1-2	15	TGTGCCAGCAGCGTAGGCGGAGGGGGCACCTATGGCTACACCTTC	CASSVGGGGTYGYTF
TRBV9	TRBD1	TRBJ1-1	16	TGTGCCAGCAGCGTAGGTGAAGGGACAGTCAACACTGAAGCTTTCTTT	CASSVGEGTVNTEAFF
TRBV19	-	TRBJ1-3	15	TGTGCCAGTAGTCCCCAGATGAACTCTGGAAACACCATATATTTT	CASSPQMNSGNTIYF
TRBV30	-	TRBJ2-1	13	TGTGCCTGGAGTGACCTAGCCCACAATGAGCAGTTCTTC	CAWSDLAHNEQFF
TRBV5-1	-	TRBJ2-7	16	TGCGCCAGCAGCCTCGGACAGCGAGTATTCAACTACGAGCAGTACTTC	CASSLGQRVFNYEQYF
TRBV14	TRBD1	TRBJ1-4	15	TGTGCCAGCAGCCAGGAGGGGGCTTGGGGTGAAAAACTGTTTTTT	CASSQEGAWGEKLFF
TRBV19	-	TRBJ1-2	13	TGTGCCAGTAGTACGACGGGACATCCTGGCTACACCTTC	CASSTTGHPGYTF
TRBV5-1	-	TRBJ1-2	13	TGCGCCAGCAGCCGTGGGGCAGGGGATCGCTACACCTTC	CASSRGAGDRYTF
TRBV7-9	-	TRBJ1-1	16	TGTGCCAGCAGCCCCCCACTTCGGCAGGGGATCGCTGAAGCTTTCTTT	CASSPPLRQGIAEAFF
TRBV10-3	-	TRBJ2-3	14	TGTGCCATCAGCGAAAGCGGGTCCACAGATACGCAGTATTTT	CAISESGSTDTQYF
TRBV18	TRBD1	TRBJ1-2	13	TGTGCCAGCTCACCAGGGGACAGTCTTGGCTACACCTTC	CASSPGDSLGYTF
TRBV6-1	TRBD2	TRBJ2-7	14	TGTGCCAGCAGTTCCTCCCAGGGAGGGTACGAGCAGTACTTC	CASSSSQGGYEQYF
TRBV10-3	-	TRBJ2-3	17	TGTGCCATCAGTGTGAAGGGGCCATCATGGGGCACAGATACGCAGTATTTT	CAISVKGPSWGTDTQYF
TRBV27	TRBD1	TRBJ2-2	15	TGTGCCAGCAGTTTGTCGGACAGGGTCACCGGGGAGCTGTTTTTT	CASSLSDRVTGELFF
TRBV19	-	TRBJ1-2	15	TGTGCCAGTAGTAGCCAGACAGGAGCTAACTATGGCTACACCTTC	CASSSQTGANYGYTF
TRBV4-1	-	TRBJ2-1	14	TGCGCCAGCAGCCAAGATACAGACGACAATGAGCAGTTCTTC	CASSQDTDDNEQFF
TRBV18	TRBD1	TRBJ1-2	16	TGTGCCAGCTCACTAAGGACAGGGACCCAATACTATGGCTACACCTTC	CASSLRTGTQYYGYTF
TRBV5-3	-	TRBJ1-2	12	TGTGCCAGAAGCTTTGGAGGGTCGGGCTACACCTTC	CARSFGGSGYTF
TRBV6-5	TRBD2	TRBJ2-1	16	TGTGCCAGCAGTTACTCAGGGACTAGCGGGAGAGATGAGCAGTTCTTC	CASSYSGTSGRDEQFF
TRBV6-5	-	TRBJ1-3	16	TGTGCCAGCAGTTCCTCGGGGGCTACCTCTGGAAACACCATATATTTT	CASSSSGATSGNTIYF
TRBV1	-	TRBJ2-1	16	TGCACCAGCAGCTGGCGCGGGAGGGCTATCTACAATGAGCAGTTCTTC	CTSSWRGRAIYNEQFF
TRBV2	-	TRBJ1-6	14	TGTGCCAGCAGTGCGGTCCTTTATAATTCACCCCTCCACTTT	CASSAVLYNSPLHF
TRBV13	-	TRBJ2-5	16	TGTGCCAGCAGCTTCTCGCTTCGCGGGGCTCAAGAGACCCAGTACTTC	CASSFSLRGAQETQYF
TRBV18	-	TRBJ1-2	14	TGTGCCAGCTCACCGGCAGGGGCGTACTATGGCTACACCTTC	CASSPAGAYYGYTF
TRBV13	-	TRBJ1-1	13	TGTGCCAGCAGCTTGTGGGGGGGCCCTGAAGCTTTCTTT	CASSLWGGPEAFF
TRBV5-6	-	TRBJ1-1	15	TGTGCCAGCAGCTTGGAGGAGGGGCGCAGCACTGAAGCTTTCTTT	CASSLEEGRSTEAFF
TRBV18	-	TRBJ2-1	13	TGTGCCAGCTCACCAAGGCAAGGAGTTGAGCAGTTCTTC	CASSPRQGVEQFF
TRBV7-9	TRBD1	TRBJ2-7	15	TGTGCCAGCAGCTCGCCGGGACAGTCTCGATACGAGCAGTACTTC	CASSSPGQSRYEQYF
TRBV7-9	TRBD2	TRBJ2-7	14	TGTGCCAGCGGCTTAGCGGGAGGGCCATCCGAGCAGTACTTC	CASGLAGGPSEQYF
TRBV6-1	-	TRBJ2-3	15	TGTGCCAGCAGTGAGGGGGCTTCACGCACAGATACGCAGTATTTT	CASSEGASRTDTQYF
TRBV5-6	-	TRBJ1-6	14	TGTGCCAGCAGCTCGACAGGTCCGAATTCACCCCTCCACTTT	CASSSTGPNSPLHF
TRBV27	-	TRBJ2-1	14	TGTGCCAGCACGGCGGGAAGCTCCTACAATGAGCAGTTCTTC	CASTAGSSYNEQFF
TRBV7-8	TRBD1	TRBJ2-7	15	TGTGCCAGCAGCTGGTCCGGGACAGGGTCCTACGAGCAGTACTTC	CASSWSGTGSYEQYF
TRBV9	-	TRBJ1-5	15	TGTGCCAGCAGCGCCCGGGGGTTCTCTGGGCAGCCCCAGCATTTT	CASSARGFSGQPQHF
TRBV18	-	TRBJ2-7	15	TGTGCCAGCTCATCTGGACAGCTCGGAAACTACGAGCAGTACTTC	CASSSGQLGNYEQYF